Below, 21 T cell receptor beta chains from the same sample are listed, as sequenced in a study of cytomegalovirus exposure and HLA in healthy donors. TCRdb's table, derived via immunoSEQ multiplex PCR, lists solely in-frame clones and lacks some. Of tens of thousands of clones listed, around 94% are singletons. The source material was PBMCs. These receptors were taken from a woman aged 18-29 years in good health and CMV-seronegative.

The chain joins TRBV19 to TRBJ2-1; 8 positions agree with TRBD2. The CDR3 loop spans 15 amino acids. In germline, CDR1 is LNHDA, CDR2 SQIVND (reference sequence). V was pared by 3 bases and J by 0 bases, with 1 base of the junction left unmatched. The CDR3 loop is CASSIAGGSYNEQFF. The CDR3 DNA is TGTGCCAGTAGTATTGCGGGGGGCTCCTACAATGAGCAGTTCTTC.

The chain carries TRBV28 and TRBJ2-1; 7 nucleotides match TRBD1. Germline V gives CDR1 MDHEN, CDR2 SYDVKM. V shed 8 bases, J shed 5 bases, and the junction held 12 bases outside the gene matches. The CDR3 runs 15 residues. The CDR3 region is CASASGQPGHNEQFF. The DNA of the CDR3 is TGTGCCAGCGCATCGGGACAGCCTGGTCACAATGAGCAGTTCTTC.

The chain links TRBV19 to TRBJ2-3; TRBD2 agrees at 12 bases. CDR3 length: 15 residues. The V segment lost 5 bases and the J segment 6 bases; nucleotides outside the gene matches: 6. CDR1 and CDR2 (germline): LNHDA, SQIVND (reference sequence). CDR3 protein: CASSVLAGGIDTQYF. For the CDR3, the DNA is TGTGCCAGTAGTGTCCTAGCGGGGGGGATCGATACGCAGTATTTT.

The chain combines TRBV18 with TRBJ1-2; D may be TRBD1 (6 bases). Trimming removed 0 bases at V and 4 bases at J, with 9 bases between. This CDR3 has 14 residues. Germline loops: CDR1 KGHSH, CDR2 LQKENI. The CDR3 coding sequence is TGTGCCAGCTCACCACCGGACAGCCTCTATGGCTACACCTTC. As protein: CASSPPDSLYGYTF.

The chain has TRBV18 and TRBJ1-1; TRBD1 is a possible D gene (6 bases). Trimming took off 4 bases at V and 9 bases at J, with 9 bases between the two ends. Looked up from germline, CDR1 is KGHSH and CDR2 is LQKENI. The CDR3 length is 11 residues. As DNA, the CDR3 is TGTGCCAGCTCACTAGACAGGCAAGCTTTCTTT. This translates into CASSLDRQAFF.

The gene calls are TRBV6-1 and TRBJ1-5; TRBD1 agrees at 7 bases. The CDR3 runs 13 residues. Per the germline V gene, CDR1 is MNHNS and CDR2 is SASEGT. J was trimmed by 7 bases and V by 2 bases; bases with no gene match: 2. In DNA, the CDR3 is TGTGCCAGCAGTGAACGACAGGGACAGCCCCAGCATTTT. Amino acid sequence: CASSERQGQPQHF.

This chain connects TRBV5-5 to TRBJ1-5; 10 bases map to TRBD1. Germline V CDR1 and CDR2: SGHKS, YYEKEE (reference sequence). CDR3 length equals 18 residues. With V trimmed by 2 bases and J by 11 bases, 19 bases remained unmatched. CDR3 in DNA: TGTGCCAGCAGCTTAGAAGTTGTGTGGGGACAGGGGTCCGTGACCCAGCATTTT. Translated, it gives CASSLEVVWGQGSVTQHF. Full variable domain (missing parts from reference TRBV5-5 and TRBJ1-5): DAGVTQSPTHLIKTRGQQVTLRCSPISGHKSVSWYQQVLGQGPQFIFQYYEKEERGRGNFPDRFSARQFPNYSSELNVNALLLGDSALYLCASSLEVVWGQGSVTQHFGDGTRLSIL.

The genes are TRBV6-5 and TRBJ2-7; TRBD1 agrees at 12 bases. Germline CDR1 reads MNHEY; CDR2 reads SVGAGI. Unmatched junction bases numbered 7, after V lost 5 bases and J lost 5 bases. The CDR3 is made up of 15 amino acids. For the CDR3, the DNA is TGTGCCAGCAGTGCGGGACAGGGGGCGTTTGACGAGCAGTACTTC. Its translation: CASSAGQGAFDEQYF.

The chain couples TRBV14 to TRBJ2-7; TRBD2 is a possible D gene (5 bases). Germline lookup yields CDR1 SGHDN and CDR2 FVKESK. This CDR3 is 15 amino acids long. Trimming took 3 bases from V and 0 from J, leaving 12 bases between them. The CDR3 nucleotides read TGTGCCAGCAGCCAGTGGACGGGGATCTCCTACGAGCAGTACTTC. Its translation is CASSQWTGISYEQYF.

The chain combines TRBV7-2 with TRBJ1-4; no firm D call. The germline V gene encodes CDR1 SGHTA and CDR2 FQGNSA. Trimming stripped 4 bases from V and 8 bases from J, with 14 bases between. The CDR3 totals 14 residues. This CDR3 is CASSSQPQPEKLFF. Written as DNA, the CDR3 is TGTGCCAGCAGCTCTCAGCCACAGCCCGAAAAACTGTTTTTT.

The chain links TRBV9 to TRBJ1-1; TRBD1 matches at 8 bases. The V gene end was trimmed by 4 bases and the J gene end by 11 bases; junction bases not matched to a gene: 16. The V gene's germline CDR1 is SGDLS and CDR2 YYNGEE. This CDR3 spans 15 amino acids. CDR3: CASSHGQGSLIDAFF. The CDR3 coding sequence is TGTGCCAGCAGCCATGGACAGGGTTCCCTAATAGACGCTTTCTTT.

As to this clone: Other DNA variants within this sample encode the same CDR3. The gene calls are TRBV4-3 and TRBJ2-1; 8 bases are a match to TRBD2. Losses at the gene ends were 0 bases for V and 1 base for J; bases not matched to a gene: 8. The CDR3 sequence is 18 residues long. Germline values: CDR1 LGHNA, CDR2 YSLEER. The CDR3 nucleotides read TGCGCCAGCAGCCAAGATCTAGCGGGCCGGACGTCCTACAATGAGCAGTTCTTC. It translates to CASSQDLAGRTSYNEQFF.

The chain uses TRBV9 and TRBJ1-1; D is unresolved. The CDR3 extends over 14 amino acids. The V and J ends lost 1 base and 4 bases respectively, with 11 bases between them. The germline CDR1 and CDR2 sequences are SGDLS and YYNGEE. In DNA, the CDR3 is TGTGCCAGCAGCGTAATAGGGAGGGCCACTGAAGCTTTCTTT. Amino acid sequence: CASSVIGRATEAFF.

This rearrangement joins TRBV6-1 to TRBJ1-5, with TRBD1 matching 9 bases. There are 15 residues in the CDR3. Looked up from germline, CDR1 is MNHNS and CDR2 is SASEGT. J gave up 4 bases and V 6 bases, and 7 bases lay outside the gene matches. As DNA, the CDR3 is TGTGCCAGCAGAGTGGGACAGGGAGGAAATCAGCCCCAGCATTTT. This codes for CASRVGQGGNQPQHF.

The gene calls are TRBV6-5 and TRBJ2-7; TRBD1 agrees at 9 bases. The CDR3 runs 14 residues. With V trimmed by 2 bases and J by 10 bases, 9 bases remained unmatched. Germline CDR1 is MNHEY and CDR2 is SVGAGI. For the CDR3, the DNA is TGTGCCAGCAGTTACGTCCCGGGACAGGGTTACCAGTACTTC. As protein: CASSYVPGQGYQYF.

The chain has TRBV5-1 and TRBJ2-1; 8 nucleotides line up with TRBD2. The V gene end was trimmed by 4 bases and the J gene end by 3 bases; junction bases not matched to a gene: 6. The CDR3 contains 15 residues. Germline values: CDR1 SGHRS, CDR2 YFSETQ. This CDR3 is CASSLSGEFYNEQFF. For the CDR3, the DNA is TGCGCCAGCAGCCTTAGCGGGGAGTTCTACAATGAGCAGTTCTTC.

V is TRBV30 and J is TRBJ2-7; the D is unclear. The V gene's germline CDR1 is GTSNPN and CDR2 SVGIG (reference sequence). Trimming pared 2 bases from V and 3 bases from J, leaving 8 bases between. The CDR3 is 12 amino acids. Written as DNA, the CDR3 is TGTGCCTGGAGTAGCGAGAACTACGAGCAGTACTTC. Its protein is CAWSSENYEQYF.

The chain employs TRBV30 and TRBJ1-2, with D unclear. The germline V gene has CDR1 GTSNPN and CDR2 SVGIG (reference sequence). The CDR3 length is 12 residues. Trimming took off 8 bases at V and 2 bases at J, with 12 bases between the two ends. The CDR3, as DNA: TGTGCCACCCAAAGCGCCAACTATGGCTACACCTTC. Its protein product is CATQSANYGYTF.

This chain joins TRBV11-2 and TRBJ1-1, with D possibly being TRBD1 (5 bases). This CDR3 has 13 residues. V was pared by 5 bases and J by 1 base, with 8 bases between. The germline CDR1 and CDR2 sequences are SGHAT and FQNNGV. CDR3 amino acids: CASSPRGNTEAFF. Written as DNA, the CDR3 is TGTGCCAGCAGCCCTAGGGGGAACACTGAAGCTTTCTTT. The full variable domain, rest sourced from reference TRBV11-2 and TRBJ1-1, is EAGVAQSPRYKIIEKRQSVAFWCNPISGHATLYWYQQILGQGPKLLIQFQNNGVVDDSQLPKDRFSAERLKGVDSTLKIQPAKLEDSAVYLCASSPRGNTEAFFGQGTRLTVV.

The V gene is TRBV7-8, the J gene TRBJ1-1, with 11 nucleotides matching TRBD1. The CDR3 is 17 amino acids. Trimming took 3 bases from V and 1 from J; bases not matched to a gene: 7. CDR1 and CDR2 (germline): SGHVS, FQNEAQ. CDR3 bases: TGTGCCAGCAGCTTGCAAATCGGACAGGGGGCGAACACTGAAGCTTTCTTT. It encodes CASSLQIGQGANTEAFF. The full variable domain, in which reference TRBV7-8 and TRBJ1-1 provide the parts outside the CDR3, is GAGVSQSPRYKVAKRGQDVALRCDPISGHVSLFWYQQALGQGPEFLTYFQNEAQLDKSGLPSDRFFAERPEGSVSTLKIQRTQQEDSAVYLCASSLQIGQGANTEAFFGQGTRLTVV.

This chain connects TRBV18 to TRBJ2-7, with a tentative D call TRBD2 (5 bases). Germline V gene sequence: CDR1 KGHSH, CDR2 LQKENI. Deletions cut 6 bases from V and 0 bases from J, with 18 bases between. CDR3 length equals 16 residues. CDR3 residues: CASSPRETISSYEQYF. The CDR3 DNA is TGTGCCAGCTCGCCTAGGGAGACGATTAGCTCCTACGAGCAGTACTTC.